A selection of T cell receptor beta chains follows, all from one sample in a study of CD8 T cells in Susac syndrome. TCRdb itself ran the immunoSEQ multiplex PCR reads through MiXCR, one entry per CDR3 protein. The sample has about 300,000 distinct CDR3 sequences, approximately 85% seen once. The sequencing sample was made of CD8+ T cells from PBMCs. Receptors were obtained from a human donor with multiple sclerosis. Each CDR3 is given with its conserved first and last residue.

v_call,j_call,cdr3_aa
TRBV6-5,TRBJ1-2,CASSYSKGTIYGYTF
TRBV4-3,TRBJ1-4,CASSQDRVEKLFF
TRBV14,TRBJ2-1,CASSRTLADSYNEQFF
TRBV9,TRBJ1-2,CASSVASEPFYGYTF
TRBV7-3,TRBJ2-2,CASSFKSSDSGLFDANTGELFF
TRBV11-2,TRBJ2-2,CASSLWNGELFF
TRBV5-4,TRBJ2-1,CASSLGVSLSSYNEQFF
TRBV28,TRBJ1-1,CASSFFRANTEAFF
TRBV5-4,TRBJ2-7,CASSLSLAGGPSYEQYF
TRBV6-2/TRBV6-3,TRBJ2-1,CASSYGVNEQFF
TRBV24-1,TRBJ1-1,CATSFGAEAFF
TRBV5-1,TRBJ2-1,CAGPGESSYNEQFF
TRBV10-3,TRBJ1-4,CAISEVRENEKLFF
TRBV15,TRBJ2-5,CATSTYTGPQETQYF
TRBV29-1,TRBJ1-2,CSVEEQVPTAGNYGYTF
TRBV4-3,TRBJ2-1,CASSHPLRLTAYNEQFF
TRBV4-1,TRBJ2-5,CASSPLGSEGTSGLQETQYF
TRBV28,TRBJ1-4,CASSSTVGLDKKLFF
TRBV27,TRBJ2-4,CASSSTDRGEDIQYF
TRBV6-6,TRBJ2-7,CASSYGVGYEQYF
TRBV28,TRBJ2-1,CASSFGTQDYNEQFF
TRBV19,TRBJ2-6,CASSIVQGKRGANVLTF
TRBV6-9,TRBJ2-6,CASSSYKLRQSRANVLTF
TRBV10-2,TRBJ2-2,CASSGEGVDTGELFF
TRBV19,TRBJ2-1,CASSISANSYNEQFF
TRBV6-2/TRBV6-3,TRBJ2-7,CASTSRRLAGEDEQYF